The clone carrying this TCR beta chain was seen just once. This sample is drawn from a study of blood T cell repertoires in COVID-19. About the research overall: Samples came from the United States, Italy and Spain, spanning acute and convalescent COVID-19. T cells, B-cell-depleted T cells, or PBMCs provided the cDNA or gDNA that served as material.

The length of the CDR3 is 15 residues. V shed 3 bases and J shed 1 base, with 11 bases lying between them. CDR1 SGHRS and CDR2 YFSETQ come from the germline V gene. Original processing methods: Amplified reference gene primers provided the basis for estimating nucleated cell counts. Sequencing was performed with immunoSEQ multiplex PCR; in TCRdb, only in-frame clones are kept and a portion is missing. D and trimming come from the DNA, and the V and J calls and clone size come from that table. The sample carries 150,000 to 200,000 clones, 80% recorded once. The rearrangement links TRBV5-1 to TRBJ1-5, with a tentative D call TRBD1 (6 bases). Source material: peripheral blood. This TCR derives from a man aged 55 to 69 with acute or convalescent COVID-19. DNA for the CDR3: TGCGCCAGCAGCTCAGGGGACGGGAGCAATCAGCCCCAGCATTTT. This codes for CASSSGDGSNQPQHF.